The rows below give T cell receptor beta chains drawn from one sample of a study of blood T cell repertoires in COVID-19. Generated by immunoSEQ multiplex PCR, the TCRdb table keeps only in-frame clones and is missing some. The profile shows 150,000 to 200,000 clones, around 82% of them singletons. What was sequenced was peripheral blood. Source of these receptors: a woman aged 40 to 50 with COVID-19, enrolled during active disease. Both conserved end residues are part of each CDR3. A D gene is named only where the DNA matches it firmly. Only part of the rows carry a size: once, few, many, or a class if the clone is expanded.

clone_size | j_call | d_call | v_call | cdr3_nt | cdr3_aa
- | TRBJ2-1 | TRBD2 | TRBV27 | TGTGCCAGCAGTTCCCCCCTAGCGGGGGTGGTCGAGCAGTTCTTC | CASSSPLAGVVEQFF
- | TRBJ1-5 | - | TRBV2 | TGTGCCAGCAGTGAAGCGCTTGGCAGGGAGGATCAGCCCCAGCATTTT | CASSEALGREDQPQHF
- | TRBJ2-1 | TRBD2 | TRBV30 | TGTGCCTGGACCAGCGCGGGAGGGCTCAGCTCCTACAATGAGCAGTTCTTC | CAWTSAGGLSSYNEQFF
- | TRBJ1-6 | - | TRBV28 | TGTGCCAGCAGTCCCTGGGGACAAATTAATTCACCCCTCCACTTT | CASSPWGQINSPLHF
- | TRBJ1-6 | TRBD1 | TRBV7-9 | TGTGCCAGCAGCAGAATACAGGGGGATTTTGGTTCACCCCTCCACTTT | CASSRIQGDFGSPLHF
- | TRBJ2-5 | - | TRBV20-1 | TGCAGTGCTAGCGGGAGAGAGACCCAGTACTTC | CSASGRETQYF
- | TRBJ2-7 | TRBD2 | TRBV3-1/TRBV3-2 | TGTGCCAGCAGCCAACTCGTTAGCGGGAAGCCCTACGAGCAGTACTTC | CASSQLVSGKPYEQYF
- | TRBJ1-5 | TRBD1 | TRBV28 | TGTGCCAGCAGCCCGGGACAGGGTTCTCATCAGCCCCAGCATTTT | CASSPGQGSHQPQHF
- | TRBJ1-1 | - | TRBV19 | TGTGCCAGTAGTAGGGGGGGATCTGAAGCTTTCTTT | CASSRGGSEAFF
- | TRBJ2-5 | - | TRBV11-2 | TGTGCCAGCAGCCTAGGAGGCTTGGCGGGGAGCCAAGAGACCCAGTACTTC | CASSLGGLAGSQETQYF
- | TRBJ1-1 | - | TRBV27 | TGTGCCAGCAGTCCAATAGGATTACAGAGCGAAGCTTTCTTT | CASSPIGLQSEAFF
- | TRBJ1-1 | - | TRBV2 | TGTGCCAGCAGTGAAGGGGGAGGGGACACTGAAGCTTTCTTT | CASSEGGGDTEAFF
- | TRBJ1-2 | TRBD1 | TRBV6-5 | TGTGCCAGCAGTTGGAGGACAGGCTCATCATATGGCTACACCTTC | CASSWRTGSSYGYTF
once | TRBJ1-3 | - | TRBV13 | TGTGCCAGCTCCCAGGTATCGGGAAACACCATATATTTT | CASSQVSGNTIYF
- | TRBJ1-1 | - | TRBV27 | TGTGCCAGCAGTGCCCGACAGCGGAACACTGAAGCTTTCTTT | CASSARQRNTEAFF
- | TRBJ2-3 | - | TRBV11-2 | TGTGCCAGCAGGTTTTCAGATGTGTCAGATACGCAGTATTTT | CASRFSDVSDTQYF
- | TRBJ1-1 | - | TRBV2 | TGTGCCAGCAGTAAACTGACTGAAGCTTTCTTT | CASSKLTEAFF
once | TRBJ2-3 | - | TRBV19 | TGTGCCAGTAGTATCGGAAGGGGTGGCACAGATACGCAGTATTTT | CASSIGRGGTDTQYF
once | TRBJ2-7 | TRBD2 | TRBV6-5 | TGTGCCAGCAGTTACAAGGCGGGAGGTTTCTACGAGCAGTACTTC | CASSYKAGGFYEQYF
- | TRBJ2-1 | TRBD1 | TRBV2 | TGTGCCAGCTCCAAGGATGGGACAGGGATTTACAATGAGCAGTTCTTC | CASSKDGTGIYNEQFF
- | TRBJ2-1 | TRBD2 | TRBV5-6 | TGTGCCAGCAGCTTCCTGCCACTGCTAGCGGGGGGCAATGAGCAGTTCTTC | CASSFLPLLAGGNEQFF
- | TRBJ2-2 | TRBD2 | TRBV9 | TGTGCCAGCAGCGTAGCTCTCGGGGGGGACACCGGGGAGCTGTTTTTT | CASSVALGGDTGELFF
- | TRBJ2-3 | - | TRBV9 | TGTGCCAGCAGCGGAGTGGGGGGTAGCACAGATACGCAGTATTTT | CASSGVGGSTDTQYF
- | TRBJ1-2 | - | TRBV30 | TGTGCCTGGAGTCCTGGGGCAGCCTCACATGGCTACACCTTC | CAWSPGAASHGYTF
many | TRBJ1-2 | TRBD1 | TRBV19 | TGTGCCAGTAGTATTTTGACAGGGGCGAGTGGCTACACCTTC | CASSILTGASGYTF
- | TRBJ1-1 | - | TRBV12-3/TRBV12-4 | TGTGCCAGCAGTTTCGTTTCGGGATTAGCTTTCTTT | CASSFVSGLAFF
- | TRBJ2-7 | - | TRBV12-3/TRBV12-4 | TGTGCCAGCAGTCCCGCGACAGCGGAGCAGTACTTC | CASSPATAEQYF
- | TRBJ1-4 | TRBD1 | TRBV7-6 | TGTGCCAGCAGCCCCCGTCAGGGGGCGAATGAAAAACTGTTTTTT | CASSPRQGANEKLFF
- | TRBJ2-1 | TRBD1 | TRBV6-5 | TGTGCCAGCAGTCGACAGGGGTTCGGTGAGCAGTTCTTC | CASSRQGFGEQFF
few | TRBJ1-2 | - | TRBV2 | TGTGCCAGCAGGAGACCGAGGGAATTTGGCTATGGCTACACCTTC | CASRRPREFGYGYTF
- | TRBJ2-7 | - | TRBV27 | TGTGCCAGCAGTGTCGGACGGGACTACGAGCAGTACTTC | CASSVGRDYEQYF
few | TRBJ1-3 | - | TRBV5-4 | TGTGCCAGCAGCTTACCAGGTAGCTCTGGAAACACCATATATTTT | CASSLPGSSGNTIYF
- | TRBJ1-5 | - | TRBV6-6 | TGTGCCAGCAGTTCCAGGGTTTCCCAGCATTTT | CASSSRVSQHF
- | TRBJ1-4 | - | TRBV6-8 | TGTGCCAGCAGTCTAGCTACCCTTAATGAAAAACTGTTTTTT | CASSLATLNEKLFF
- | TRBJ2-5 | TRBD2 | TRBV6-6 | TGTGCCGCGGGTTTCGGGGGGAGCCAAGAGACCCAGTACTTC | CAAGFGGSQETQYF
- | TRBJ1-1 | - | TRBV19 | TGTGCCAGTAGTATCGGAGGGACCACTGAAGCTTTCTTT | CASSIGGTTEAFF
- | TRBJ1-1 | - | TRBV6-6 | TGTGCCAGCAGTTACAGAAGGGGGTTGGACGGTACTGAAGCTTTCTTT | CASSYRRGLDGTEAFF
- | TRBJ1-1 | - | TRBV2 | TGTGCCAGCAGTCGCTTTCGAGCAAAAATGAACACTGAAGCTTTCTTT | CASSRFRAKMNTEAFF
- | TRBJ1-2 | - | TRBV12-3/TRBV12-4 | TGTGCCAGCAGTCCGACTACTAACTATGGCTACACCTTC | CASSPTTNYGYTF
many | TRBJ2-3 | - | TRBV7-9 | TGTGCCAGCAGTCCGAGCGGCACAGATACGCAGTATTTT | CASSPSGTDTQYF
- | TRBJ2-3 | - | TRBV25-1 | TGTGCCAGCAGGCCCGCGCGCACAGATACGCAGTATTTT | CASRPARTDTQYF
- | TRBJ2-6 | TRBD1 | TRBV19 | TGTGCCAGTTGGGACAGGGGGTATGGGGCCAACGTCCTGACTTTC | CASWDRGYGANVLTF